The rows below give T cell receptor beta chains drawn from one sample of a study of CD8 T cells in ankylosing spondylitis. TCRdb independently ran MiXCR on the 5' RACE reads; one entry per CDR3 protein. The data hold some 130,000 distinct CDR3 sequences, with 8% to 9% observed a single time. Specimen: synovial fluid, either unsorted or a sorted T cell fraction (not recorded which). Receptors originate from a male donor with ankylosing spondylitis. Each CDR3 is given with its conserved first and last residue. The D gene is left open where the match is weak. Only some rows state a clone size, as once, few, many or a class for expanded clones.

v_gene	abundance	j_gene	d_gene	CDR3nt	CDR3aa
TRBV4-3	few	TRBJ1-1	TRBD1	TGCGCCAGCAGCCACAGGACAGGGGGCCGCCCCCCTGAAGCTTTCTTT	CASSHRTGGRPPEAFF
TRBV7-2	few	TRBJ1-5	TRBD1	TGTGCCAGCAGTTGGACAGGGGGTGGCAATCAGCCCCAGCATTTT	CASSWTGGGNQPQHF
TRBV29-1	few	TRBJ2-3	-	TGCAGCGTTGTCGATCAAAGACGCACAGATACGCAGTATTTT	CSVVDQRRTDTQYF
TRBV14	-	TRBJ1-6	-	TGTGCCAGCAGCCAAGATGCGGAGGGCTGGGACAATTCACCCCTCCACTTT	CASSQDAEGWDNSPLHF
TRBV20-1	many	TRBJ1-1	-	TGCAGTGCTAGCCCGAACCAAAGAGGCACTGAAGCTTTCTTT	CSASPNQRGTEAFF
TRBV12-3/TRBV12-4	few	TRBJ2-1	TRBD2	TGTGCCAGCAGTTATACGGGAGGGCCGTTCTTC	CASSYTGGPFF
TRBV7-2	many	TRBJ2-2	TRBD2	TGTGCCAGCAGGCTCCGGGGGGGCACCGGGGAGCTGTTTTTT	CASRLRGGTGELFF
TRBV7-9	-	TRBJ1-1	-	TGTGCCAGCAGTTTTGGTGCAAACGAAGCTTTCTTT	CASSFGANEAFF
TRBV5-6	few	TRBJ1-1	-	TGTGCCAGCAGTTTAGGACCCGGTCGGACTGAAGCTTTCTTT	CASSLGPGRTEAFF
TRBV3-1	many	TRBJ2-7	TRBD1	TGTGCCAGCAGCCTCGGGACAGGGAACTACGAGCAGTACTTC	CASSLGTGNYEQYF
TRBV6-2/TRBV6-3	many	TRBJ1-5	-	TGTGCCAGCAAAGATTTAAATCAGCCCCAGCATTTT	CASKDLNQPQHF
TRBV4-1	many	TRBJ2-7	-	TGCGCCAGCAGCCCCCCCAACCAGGGGGAGCAGTACTTC	CASSPPNQGEQYF
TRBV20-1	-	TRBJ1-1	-	TGCAGTGCACCGGCGGGGGGGGTGACCACTGAAGCTTTCTTT	CSAPAGGVTTEAFF
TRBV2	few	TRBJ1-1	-	TGTGCCAGCACCTTCATCCGCAGGAACACTGAAGCTTTCTTT	CASTFIRRNTEAFF
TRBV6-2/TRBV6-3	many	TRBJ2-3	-	TGTGCCAGCAGTTACCGCCCCGAAAGGTCAGATACGCAGTATTTT	CASSYRPERSDTQYF
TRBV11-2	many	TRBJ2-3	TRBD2	TGTGCCAGCAGCCCGCGGACTAGCGCCTTGGGGCCAGATACGCAGTATTTT	CASSPRTSALGPDTQYF
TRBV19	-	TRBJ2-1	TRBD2	TGTGCCAGTTCCTTAGCGGGAGGGCTAGGAGAGCAGTTCTTC	CASSLAGGLGEQFF